The 22 T cell receptor beta chains presented below share a single source sample, sequenced in a study of blood T cell repertoires in COVID-19 (dated by TCRdb to 2018 to 2020). Receptor libraries were prepared by the immunoSEQ multiplex PCR assay. The table was pulled from immuneACCESS by TCRdb, which kept in-frame rearrangements only. Such tables lose some clones; where checked, under half of the loss comes from unresolved V genes, and the rest has no known cause. The sample data list approximately 200,000 clones, and over 80% of these were observed just once. In total, the top ten clones hold under 3.5% of the sample. Sequencing was carried out using peripheral blood. Receptor source: a man aged 30 to 39 with COVID-19, enrolled during active disease.

The chain couples TRBV7-8 to TRBJ2-3; TRBD2 aligns across 11 bases. Germline-derived CDR1 and CDR2 are SGHVS and FQNEAQ. The CDR3 runs 16 residues. Unmatched junction bases numbered 11, after V lost 5 bases and J lost 7 bases. CDR3 residues: CASSVGLAGGMNTQYF. The DNA of the CDR3 is TGTGCCAGCAGCGTCGGGCTAGCGGGAGGAATGAATACGCAGTATTTT.

CDR3 residues: CSVDQGEVSYNEQFF. The DNA for the CDR3 is TGCAGCGTTGATCAGGGTGAGGTCTCCTACAATGAGCAGTTCTTC. The chain recombines TRBV29-1 with TRBJ2-1; weak D call: TRBD1 (5 bases). Per germline, CDR1 SQVTM and CDR2 ANQGSEA. The CDR3 covers 15 residues. Trimming removed 3 bases from V and 0 bases from J, with 12 bases in between.

V usage is TRBV24-1 and J usage is TRBJ2-2; 11 bases match TRBD2. V lost 3 bases and J lost 5; bases outside the gene matches: 10. Germline loops: CDR1 KGHDR, CDR2 SFDVKD. The CDR3 covers 18 residues. In nucleotides, the CDR3 is TGTGCCACCAGTGATAATTTAGCGGGAGGGCCAGAAACCGGGGAGCTGTTTTTT. Translated: CATSDNLAGGPETGELFF.

The gene calls are TRBV12-5 and TRBJ1-1; possibly TRBD1 for D (6 bases). The CDR3 has 15 amino acids. Germline V gives CDR1 LGHNT, CDR2 FRNRAP. Trimming stripped 2 bases from V and 6 bases from J, with 16 bases between. CDR3 DNA sequence: TGTGCTAGTGGTTTGTGGGTAGGGGGTGCGGCTGAAGCTTTCTTT. It specifies CASGLWVGGAAEAFF.

In regard to this clone: The same CDR3 is also encoded by other DNA sequences in this sample. The CDR3 spells CASSVGGTANTEAFF. CDR3 in DNA: TGTGCCAGCAGCGTAGGTGGAACAGCTAACACTGAAGCTTTCTTT. V and J are TRBV9 and TRBJ1-1, with D uncertain. The V gene lost 0 bases and the J gene lost 2 bases, with 11 bases spanning the gap. CDR1 is SGDLS, CDR2 YYNGEE, per germline. This CDR3 comprises 15 residues.

In its sample, this clone was seen once. The V gene is TRBV12-3 or TRBV12-4, the J gene TRBJ2-2; a weak D match, TRBD2 (6 bases). The CDR3 runs 12 residues. Trimming left V 5 bases short and J 13 bases short, with 14 bases between. The DNA for the CDR3 is TGTGCCAGCAGTGGGGGGACTGTAGGGCTGTTTTTT. It codes for CASSGGTVGLFF.

The chain employs TRBV28 and TRBJ1-1, with D possibly matching TRBD1 (5 bases). Germline assignment: CDR1 MDHEN and CDR2 SYDVKM. The CDR3 length is 13 residues. V was pared by 5 bases and J by 5 bases, with 12 bases between. This chain's CDR3 is CASSAWGVTEAFF. The DNA for the CDR3 is TGTGCCAGCAGTGCTTGGGGGGTTACTGAAGCTTTCTTT.

The chain is built from TRBV7-8 and TRBJ2-1; D is unclear. This CDR3 has 18 residues. The germline V and J ends were trimmed by 0 bases and 2 bases, with 17 bases remaining between them. Looked up from germline, CDR1 is SGHVS and CDR2 is FQNEAQ. The CDR3 here is CASSLAELVQQTYNEQFF. The DNA for the CDR3 is TGTGCCAGCAGCTTAGCTGAGTTGGTACAGCAGACCTACAATGAGCAGTTCTTC.

This chain joins TRBV5-4 and TRBJ2-4; the D gene is possibly TRBD2 (6 bases). The CDR3 contains 16 residues. Trimming took off 4 bases at V and 0 bases at J, with 14 bases between the two ends. The V gene's germline CDR1 is SGHNT and CDR2 YYREEE (reference sequence). CDR3 sequence: CASSPGGTLAKNIQYF. CDR3 bases: TGTGCCAGCAGCCCCGGCGGGACTCTAGCCAAAAACATTCAGTACTTC.

V gene TRBV28 combines with J gene TRBJ1-2; D possibly corresponds to TRBD1 (6 bases). Trimming cost V 2 bases and J 2 bases, with 9 bases left between them. From germline, CDR1 is MDHEN and CDR2 SYDVKM. CDR3 size: 14 residues. The CDR3 nucleotides read TGTGCCAGCAGTTTAGGGGGCTCCAACTATGGCTACACCTTC. As protein: CASSLGGSNYGYTF.

The V gene is TRBV9, the J gene TRBJ2-7, with D unclear. Germline assignment: CDR1 SGDLS and CDR2 YYNGEE. V lost 0 bases and J lost 0, with 7 bases in between. This CDR3 is built from 14 residues. The CDR3 protein is CASSVGQYSYEQYF. CDR3 DNA: TGTGCCAGCAGCGTAGGGCAGTACTCCTACGAGCAGTACTTC. Together with reference TRBV9 and TRBJ2-7, the CDR3 gives the full variable domain: DSGVTQTPKHLITATGQRVTLRCSPRSGDLSVYWYQQSLDQGLQFLIQYYNGEERAKGNILERFSAQQFPDLHSELNLSSLELGDSALYFCASSVGQYSYEQYFGPGTRLTVT.

This clone was observed once. The chain employs TRBV29-1 and TRBJ2-1; perhaps TRBD1 as D (6 bases). There are 15 residues in the CDR3. CDR1 and CDR2 (germline): SQVTM, ANQGSEA. The V end lost 8 bases, the J end lost 7 bases, and 24 bases lay between the germline ends. CDR3 loop: CSSWSTGSLVNEQFF. The CDR3 region has the DNA TGCAGCTCATGGTCCACAGGGTCGTTAGTGAATGAGCAGTTCTTC.

The gene calls are TRBV7-2 and TRBJ1-2, with 8 bases fitting TRBD1. CDR3 length equals 15 residues. The germline V gene has CDR1 SGHTA and CDR2 FQGNSA. The V and J ends lost 1 base and 0 bases, in that order; junction bases with no gene match: 1. CDR3 residues: CASSLEQGANYGYTF. DNA for the CDR3: TGTGCCAGCAGCTTAGAACAGGGGGCTAACTATGGCTACACCTTC.

This rearrangement joins TRBV10-3 to TRBJ1-2; 7 bases match TRBD1. The germline gives CDR1 ENHRY, CDR2 SYGVKD. The CDR3 is 16 residues long. V lost 3 bases and J lost 0; bases outside the gene matches: 7. CDR3 coding DNA: TGTGCCATCAGTGACTTCCGGGACAGAACTAACTATGGCTACACCTTC. Translated, it gives CAISDFRDRTNYGYTF.

This chain connects TRBV27 to TRBJ1-2; D gene ambiguous. Trimming took 4 bases from V and 8 from J, leaving 11 bases between them. The CDR3 totals 12 residues. Germline V gene sequence: CDR1 MNHEY, CDR2 SMNVEV (reference sequence). CDR3 bases: TGTGCCAGCAGTTCCGGTCGATCGGGCTACACCTTC. It specifies CASSSGRSGYTF.

The rearrangement uses TRBV6-5 and TRBJ2-7; 7 nucleotides match TRBD2. CDR3 size: 14 residues. The trim removed 2 bases at V and 5 bases at J, leaving 6 bases unmatched. The germline V gene has CDR1 MNHEY and CDR2 SVGAGI. The CDR3: CASSYGAGSHEQYF. In DNA form, the CDR3 reads TGTGCCAGCAGTTACGGAGCGGGGTCTCACGAGCAGTACTTC.

V gene TRBV24-1 combines with J gene TRBJ2-5; D unclear. Trimming removed 5 bases at V and 2 bases at J, with 20 bases between. Germline V CDR1 and CDR2: KGHDR, SFDVKD. The CDR3 runs 17 residues. The CDR3 sequence is CATSGSPAAAQQETQYF. The CDR3 nucleotides read TGTGCCACCAGTGGATCCCCCGCGGCAGCGCAACAAGAGACCCAGTACTTC.

The rearrangement uses TRBV29-1 and TRBJ1-3, with 7 bases that match TRBD1. The CDR3 loop spans 15 amino acids. CDR1 and CDR2 from the germline V gene are SQVTM and ANQGSEA. Germline trimming cut 6 bases from V and 0 bases from J; bases unmatched to any gene: 8. This CDR3 is CSVTGTASSGNTIYF. The DNA for the CDR3 is TGCAGCGTCACCGGGACAGCGAGCTCTGGAAACACCATATATTTT.

The chain employs TRBV5-1 and TRBJ2-7; weak D call: TRBD1 (6 bases). This CDR3 comprises 16 residues. Germline V CDR1 and CDR2: SGHRS, YFSETQ. V lost 0 bases, J lost 3 bases, and 16 bases lay in between. The CDR3 reads CASSLAAAGVGYEQYF. The CDR3 DNA is TGCGCCAGCAGCTTGGCCGCGGCAGGGGTAGGCTACGAGCAGTACTTC.

The chain has TRBV29-1 and TRBJ2-7, with unresolved D. Per the germline V gene, CDR1 is SQVTM and CDR2 is ANQGSEA. Trimming took off 7 bases at V and 6 bases at J, with 10 bases between the two ends. This CDR3 is 10 amino acids long. The DNA for the CDR3 is TGCAGCGCCCTTCCCCCCGAGCAGTACTTC. Translating gives CSALPPEQYF.

This clone was seen only a few times. The chain has TRBV28 and TRBJ1-1, with D possibly matching TRBD1 (6 bases). The CDR3 has 16 amino acids. Germline V gene sequence: CDR1 MDHEN, CDR2 SYDVKM. Trimming removed 8 bases from V and 0 bases from J, with 19 bases in between. The CDR3 coding sequence is TGTGCCAGCGATGGGGGACACCTATTTCTGAACACTGAAGCTTTCTTT. It encodes CASDGGHLFLNTEAFF.

The chain carries TRBV30 and TRBJ1-1; D ambiguous. Germline V gives CDR1 GTSNPN, CDR2 SVGIG (reference sequence). The CDR3 has 15 residues. Trimming cost V 3 bases and J 2 bases, with 16 bases left between them. CDR3 in DNA: TGTGCCTGGAGAGGCGGGTGGGCCCCCAACACTGAAGCTTTCTTT. As protein: CAWRGGWAPNTEAFF.